The subject of this entry is one T cell receptor (beta chain). The antigen remains undetermined. V trimming: 4 bases; J trimming: 6 bases; junction bases outside the gene matches: 9. Germline V lookup: CDR1 LNHDA, CDR2 SQIVND (reference sequence). CDR3 length: 15 residues. These data originate in a study of identical twins. Overall study findings and caveats: Memory repertoires showed no such pattern, whereas abundant cord blood beta clonotypes carried fewer insertions. Cross-sectional statistical analysis, not tracking of the same donors, underpinned the conclusions.

Every donor was a healthy Caucasian. Each cDNA held unique molecular identifiers, and template switching gave it a universal primer site. Via MiXCR, TCRdb re-called the 5' RACE reads, giving one row per CDR3 protein. The sample holds some 1,600,000 distinct CDR3 sequences, about 31% seen once. Sequences were obtained from cord blood. V is TRBV19 and J is TRBJ2-1; TRBD2 matches at 7 bases. This sequence was found in a newborn girl in good health. CDR3 sequence reads: CASSTRWGGRNEQFF. The CDR3 DNA sequence: TGTGCCAGTAGTACCCGATGGGGGGGTCGCAATGAGCAGTTCTTC.